Sequencing of this T cell receptor beta chain was carried out in a study of T cell repertoires in aging, cancer and after chemotherapy. Findings and caveats of the study: In cancer patients, declining TCR diversity with age involved lost richness and lost evenness. No conclusions about immunological memory after chemotherapy can be drawn from the repertoire data.

Trimming stripped 0 bases from V and 4 bases from J, with 10 bases between. Germline values: CDR1 MGHRA, CDR2 YSYEKL. The CDR3 loop spans 16 amino acids. Points on this clonotype: Its antigen is as yet unknown.

The template was genomic DNA from peripheral blood, not RNA. Rearranged V-D-J TRB sequences were amplified with a mixed TRB-A/B primer pool. TCRdb itself ran the multiplex PCR reads through MiXCR, one entry per CDR3 protein. Of over a thousand distinct CDR3 sequences in the sample, around a quarter were seen once. V and J are TRBV4-1 and TRBJ1-6; D is ambiguous. The sequence came from a human donor with a solid tumor. The donor label of this sample is uncertain. Material for sequencing was blood. CDR3 region: CASSQDGTPYNSPLHF. DNA of the CDR3: TGCGCCAGCAGCCAAGACGGTACACCTTATAATTCACCCCTCCACTTT.